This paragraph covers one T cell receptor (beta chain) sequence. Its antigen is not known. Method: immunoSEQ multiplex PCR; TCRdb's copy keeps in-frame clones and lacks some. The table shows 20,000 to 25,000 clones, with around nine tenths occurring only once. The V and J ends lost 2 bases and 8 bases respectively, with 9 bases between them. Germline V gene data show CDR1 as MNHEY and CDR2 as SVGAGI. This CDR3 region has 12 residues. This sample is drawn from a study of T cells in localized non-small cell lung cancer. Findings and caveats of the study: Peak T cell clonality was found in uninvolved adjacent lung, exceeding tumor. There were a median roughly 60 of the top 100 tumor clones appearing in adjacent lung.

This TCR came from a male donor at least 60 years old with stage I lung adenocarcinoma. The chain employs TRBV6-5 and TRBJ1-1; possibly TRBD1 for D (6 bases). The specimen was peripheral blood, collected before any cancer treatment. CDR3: CASSYRDREAFF. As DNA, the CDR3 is TGTGCCAGCAGTTACCGCGACAGGGAAGCTTTCTTT.